The 3 T cell receptor beta chains in this list originate from one sample, sequenced in a study of T cell repertoires in cytomegalovirus infection. In TCRdb, the reads were re-called with MiXCR into one record per CDR3 protein. The sample has under 600,000 distinct CDR3 sequences; 16% are singletons. The sequencing input was CD8+ T cells from PBMCs. The receptors stem from a human donor in good health (CMV status not recorded). Some clones in this sample may be carry-over from other donors' samples.

The CDR3 nucleotides are TGTGCCAGCAGCGTCCGGGACTCGAGCTCCTACGAGCAGTACTTC. Translating it yields CASSVRDSSSYEQYF. The V gene is TRBV9, the J gene TRBJ2-7, with a weak D call TRBD2 (6 bases). V was pared by 2 bases and J by 0 bases, with 12 bases between. This CDR3 region has 15 residues. CDR1 is SGDLS, CDR2 YYNGEE, per germline.

This clonotype was counted many times. The V gene is TRBV7-9, the J gene TRBJ2-7, with TRBD1 as a possible D gene (6 bases). Deletions cut 3 bases from V and 2 bases from J, with 11 bases between. Germline-derived CDR1 and CDR2 are SEHNR and FQNEAQ (reference sequence). The CDR3 consists of 14 residues. The CDR3 protein is CASSFKGETYEQYF. The CDR3 bases are TGTGCCAGCAGCTTCAAGGGGGAGACCTACGAGCAGTACTTC.

Turning to this clonotype: This sequence may be a read error, since a much larger clone differs from it by one base. This chain connects TRBV4-2 to TRBJ2-3, with TRBD2 identical over 10 bases. With 1 base clipped from V and 7 bases from J, the junction kept 11 bases outside the gene matches. CDR1 LGHNA and CDR2 YNFKEQ come from the germline V gene. The CDR3 totals 17 residues. The CDR3 sequence is CASSQAPLAGEGYTQYF. The DNA for the CDR3 is TGTGCCAGCAGCCAAGCCCCCCTAGCGGGAGAGGGGTATACGCAGTATTTT.